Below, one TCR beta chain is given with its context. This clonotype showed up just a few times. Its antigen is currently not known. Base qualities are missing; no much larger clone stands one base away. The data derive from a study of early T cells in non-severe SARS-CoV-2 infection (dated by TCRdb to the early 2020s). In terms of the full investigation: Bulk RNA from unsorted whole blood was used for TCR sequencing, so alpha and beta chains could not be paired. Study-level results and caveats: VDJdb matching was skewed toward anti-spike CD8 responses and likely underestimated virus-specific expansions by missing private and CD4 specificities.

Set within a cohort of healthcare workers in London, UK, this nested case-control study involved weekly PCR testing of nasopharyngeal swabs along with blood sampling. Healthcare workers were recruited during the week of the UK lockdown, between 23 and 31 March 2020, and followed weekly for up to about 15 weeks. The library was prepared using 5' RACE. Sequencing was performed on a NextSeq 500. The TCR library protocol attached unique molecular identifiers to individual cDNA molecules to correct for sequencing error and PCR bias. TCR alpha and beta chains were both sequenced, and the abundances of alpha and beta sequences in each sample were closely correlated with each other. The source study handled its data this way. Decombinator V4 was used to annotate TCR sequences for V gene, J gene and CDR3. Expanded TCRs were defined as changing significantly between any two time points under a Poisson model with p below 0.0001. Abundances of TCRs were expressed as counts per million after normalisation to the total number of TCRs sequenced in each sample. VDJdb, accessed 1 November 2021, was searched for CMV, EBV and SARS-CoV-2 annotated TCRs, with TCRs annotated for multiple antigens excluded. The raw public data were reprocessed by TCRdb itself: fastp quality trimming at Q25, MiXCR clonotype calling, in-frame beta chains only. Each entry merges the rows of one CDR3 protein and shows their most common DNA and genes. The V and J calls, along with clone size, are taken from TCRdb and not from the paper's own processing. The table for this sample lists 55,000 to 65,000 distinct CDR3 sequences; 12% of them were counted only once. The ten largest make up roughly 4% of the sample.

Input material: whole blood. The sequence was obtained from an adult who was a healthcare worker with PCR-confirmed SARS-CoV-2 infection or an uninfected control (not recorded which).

CDR3 reads: CASSSGGSLGNEQFF. Read as DNA, the sequence is TGTGCCAGCAGTTCAGGCGGGAGTTTGGGCAATGAGCAGTTCTTC. The rearrangement combines TRBV11-3 with TRBJ2-1; 7 junctional bases match TRBD2. The CDR3 contains 15 residues, cysteine and phenylalanine counted. Left in the record is the CDR3 DNA by itself, 45 bases read in frame from the first base. Based on the germline V gene, the CDR1 and CDR2 sequences are SGHNT and YENEEA. V and J are trimmed by 6 bases and 6 bases, and the gene matches miss 11 bases of the junction.